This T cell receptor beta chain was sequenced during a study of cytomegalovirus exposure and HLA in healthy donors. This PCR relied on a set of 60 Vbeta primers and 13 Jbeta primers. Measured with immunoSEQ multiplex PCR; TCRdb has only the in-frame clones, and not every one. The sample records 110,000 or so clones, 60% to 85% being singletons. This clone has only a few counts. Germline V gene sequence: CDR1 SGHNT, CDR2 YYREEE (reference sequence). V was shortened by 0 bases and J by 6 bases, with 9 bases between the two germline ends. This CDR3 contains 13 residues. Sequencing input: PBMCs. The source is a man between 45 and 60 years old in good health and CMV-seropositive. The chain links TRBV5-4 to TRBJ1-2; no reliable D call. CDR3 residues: CASSLAGKDGYTF. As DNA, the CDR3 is TGTGCCAGCAGCTTGGCCGGGAAGGATGGCTACACCTTC. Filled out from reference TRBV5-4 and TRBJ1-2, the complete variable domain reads ETGVTQSPTHLIKTRGQQVTLRCSSQSGHNTVSWYQQALGQGPQFIFQYYREEENGRGNFPPRFSGLQFPNYSSELNVNALELDDSALYLCASSLAGKDGYTFGSGTRLTVV.